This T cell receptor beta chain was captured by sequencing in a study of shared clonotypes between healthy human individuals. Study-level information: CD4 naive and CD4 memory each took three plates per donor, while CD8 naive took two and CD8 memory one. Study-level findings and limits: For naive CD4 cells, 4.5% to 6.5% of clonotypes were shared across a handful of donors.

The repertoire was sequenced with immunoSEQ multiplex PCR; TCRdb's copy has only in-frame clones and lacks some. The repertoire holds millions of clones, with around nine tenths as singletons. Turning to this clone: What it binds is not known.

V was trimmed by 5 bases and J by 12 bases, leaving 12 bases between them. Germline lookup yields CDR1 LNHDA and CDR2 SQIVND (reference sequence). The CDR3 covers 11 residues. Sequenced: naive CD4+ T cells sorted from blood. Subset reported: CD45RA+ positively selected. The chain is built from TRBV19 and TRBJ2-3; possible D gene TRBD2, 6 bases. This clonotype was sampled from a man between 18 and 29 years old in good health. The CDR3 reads CASSPGTSQYF. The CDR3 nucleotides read TGTGCCAGTAGTCCCGGGACTTCCCAGTATTTT.